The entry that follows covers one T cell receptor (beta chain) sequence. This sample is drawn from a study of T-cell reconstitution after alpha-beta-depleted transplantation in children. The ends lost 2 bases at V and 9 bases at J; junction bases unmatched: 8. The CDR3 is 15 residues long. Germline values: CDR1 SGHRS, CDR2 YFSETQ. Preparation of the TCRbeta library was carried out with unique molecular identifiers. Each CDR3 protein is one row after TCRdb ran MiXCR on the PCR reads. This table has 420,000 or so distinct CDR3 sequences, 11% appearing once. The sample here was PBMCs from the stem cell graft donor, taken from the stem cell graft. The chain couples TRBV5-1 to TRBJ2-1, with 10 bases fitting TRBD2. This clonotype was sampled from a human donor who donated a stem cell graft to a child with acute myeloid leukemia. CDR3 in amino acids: CASSFRIAGGVEQFF. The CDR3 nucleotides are TGCGCCAGCAGCTTTAGGATAGCGGGAGGTGTTGAGCAGTTCTTC.